This TCR beta chain was documented in a study of molecular identifiers for immune sequencing clone quantification. Whole-study findings and limits: Jurkat TCR RNA spiked in from one cell could reportedly be detected among about a million naive cells.

A word on this clonotype: Its antigen remains unidentified. One junction end disagrees with the germline gene, perhaps due to a read error.

One entry per CDR3 protein, called by TCRdb with MiXCR from the PCR reads. The sample contains around 480,000 distinct CDR3 sequences, roughly a fifth of which appear only once. This CDR3 is built from 12 residues. Libraries from naive CD8 cells were generated from about 20,000 to 1,000,000 sorted cells (with 10%, 30% or 50% RNA). The sequencing input was naive CD8+ T cells from blood, with Jurkat cell RNA spiked in. Subset indicated: FACS-sorted CD8+CD4-CCR7+CD45RA+ naive T cells. The chain couples TRBV12-3 or TRBV12-4 to TRBJ2-1; TRBD2 is a possible D gene (6 bases). The source is a human donor in good health. Some libraries in this study had Jurkat cell RNA spiked in. The CDR3 spells CAGSSGGVPQFF. The CDR3 nucleotides are TGTGCCGGCAGTTCTGGAGGGGTCCCGCAGTTCTTC.